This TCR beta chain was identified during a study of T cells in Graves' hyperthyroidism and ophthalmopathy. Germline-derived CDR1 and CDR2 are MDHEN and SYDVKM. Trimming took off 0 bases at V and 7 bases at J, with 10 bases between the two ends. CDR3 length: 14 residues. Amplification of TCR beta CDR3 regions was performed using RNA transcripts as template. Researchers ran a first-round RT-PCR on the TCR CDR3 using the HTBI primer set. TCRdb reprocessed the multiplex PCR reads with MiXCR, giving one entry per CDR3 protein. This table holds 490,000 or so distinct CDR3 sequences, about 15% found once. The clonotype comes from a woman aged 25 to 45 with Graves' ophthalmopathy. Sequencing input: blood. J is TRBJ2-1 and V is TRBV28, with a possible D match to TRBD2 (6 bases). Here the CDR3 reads CASSLWTSQNEQFF. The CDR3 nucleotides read TGTGCCAGCAGTTTATGGACTAGTCAGAATGAGCAGTTCTTC.